A single sample gave rise to the 24 T cell receptor beta chains below, sequenced in a study of cytotoxic CD8 clonotypes in ibrutinib-treated CLL. The protocol was immunoSEQ multiplex PCR, while the TCRdb copy is restricted to in-frame clones and leaves out a portion. The repertoire holds roughly 56,000 clones, over 60% seen once, with about two fifths in the top ten. Specimen: PBMCs, collected after 12 months of ibrutinib treatment. The receptors shown here come from a human donor with chronic lymphocytic leukemia.

This clone was counted only a few times. The gene calls are TRBV5-1 and TRBJ2-7, with a weak D call TRBD2 (6 bases). Germline assignment: CDR1 SGHRS and CDR2 YFSETQ. This CDR3 contains 14 residues. The V gene lost 4 bases and the J gene lost 0 bases, with 11 bases spanning the gap. CDR3 nucleotides: TGCGCCAGCAGCAGGCTAGCGCGCTCCTACGAGCAGTACTTC. Protein: CASSRLARSYEQYF.

This sequence joins TRBV6-5 and TRBJ2-7; 9 nucleotides agree with TRBD2. The V gene's germline CDR1 is MNHEY and CDR2 SVGAGI. V dropped 5 bases and J dropped 0; count of bases not matched to a gene: 2. The CDR3 sequence is 14 residues long. CDR3 DNA sequence: TGTGCCAGCAGTAGACTAGCGGACTCCTACGAGCAGTACTTC. This codes for CASSRLADSYEQYF.

The chain is built from TRBV15 and TRBJ2-3, with 8 bases that match TRBD1. V trimming: 5 bases; J trimming: 0 bases; junction bases outside the gene matches: 13. The CDR3 is made up of 18 amino acids. CDR1 is LNHNV and CDR2 is YYDKDF in the germline V gene (reference sequence). The CDR3 DNA reads as TGTGCCACCAGCCGCCAAGGCGGCAGGGGGCTGAGCACAGATACGCAGTATTTT. Its translation: CATSRQGGRGLSTDTQYF. Full variable domain (missing parts from reference TRBV15 and TRBJ2-3): DAMVIQNPRYQVTQFGKPVTLSCSQTLNHNVMYWYQQKSSQAPKLLFHYYDKDFNNEADTPDNFQSRRPNTSFCFLDIRSPGLGDTAMYLCATSRQGGRGLSTDTQYFGPGTRLTVL.

The gene calls are TRBV5-1 and TRBJ2-2, with D perhaps matching TRBD2 (6 bases). The CDR3 loop spans 15 amino acids. Germline loops: CDR1 SGHRS, CDR2 YFSETQ. The V gene lost 0 bases and the J gene lost 2 bases, with 8 bases spanning the gap. The CDR3 DNA sequence: TGCGCCAGCAGCTTGGTGGCGGGAAACACCGGGGAGCTGTTTTTT. Its translation: CASSLVAGNTGELFF.

This clone has only a few counts. The chain combines TRBV10-1 with TRBJ2-2, with D unclear. Germline assignment: CDR1 WNHNN and CDR2 SYGVQD (reference sequence). V dropped 6 bases and J dropped 7 bases, with 12 bases sitting between them. CDR3 size: 13 residues. The CDR3 coding sequence is TGCGCCAGCAGACCCACCAGGAGCGGGGAGCTGTTTTTT. This sequence encodes CASRPTRSGELFF.

The chain uses TRBV18 and TRBJ2-3, with 8 nucleotides matching TRBD2. Germline lookup yields CDR1 KGHSH and CDR2 LQKENI. J lost 3 bases, V lost 3 bases, and 8 bases had no gene match. The CDR3 extends over 16 amino acids. The CDR3 sequence: CASSPPSGSVTDTQYF. CDR3 DNA: TGTGCCAGCTCACCTCCAAGCGGGAGTGTGACAGATACGCAGTATTTT.

V gene TRBV5-1 combines with J gene TRBJ1-5; D gene unclear. This CDR3 region has 15 residues. Trimming took 3 bases from V and 3 from J, leaving 13 bases between them. The V gene's germline CDR1 is SGHRS and CDR2 YFSETQ. CDR3 protein: CASSSPGLHNQPQHF. As DNA, the CDR3 is TGCGCCAGCAGCTCTCCCGGGTTGCACAATCAGCCCCAGCATTTT. The entire variable domain, with the rest obtained from reference TRBV5-1 and TRBJ1-5, is as follows: KAGVTQTPRYLIKTRGQQVTLSCSPISGHRSVSWYQQTPGQGLQFLFEYFSETQRNKGNFPGRFSGRQFSNSRSEMNVSTLELGDSALYLCASSSPGLHNQPQHFGDGTRLSIL.

This clone was seen only a few times. The chain is built from TRBV14 and TRBJ1-5; no clear D gene. V dropped 7 bases and J dropped 6 bases, with 22 bases sitting between them. Germline CDR1 is SGHDN and CDR2 is FVKESK. There are 16 residues in the CDR3. The CDR3 sequence: CASTRTTETECQPQHF. The CDR3, as DNA: TGTGCCAGCACGCGGACCACTGAGACGGAGTGTCAGCCCCAGCATTTT. Using reference TRBV14 and TRBJ1-5 for the parts outside the CDR3, the full variable domain is EAGVTQFPSHSVIEKGQTVTLRCDPISGHDNLYWYRRVMGKEIKFLLHFVKESKQDESGMPNNRFLAERTGGTYSTLKVQPAELEDSGVYFCASTRTTETECQPQHFGDGTRLSIL.

In nucleotides, the CDR3 is TGTGCCAGCAGCGCTACAGGGGGCAGTCAGCCCCAGCATTTT. Protein sequence: CASSATGGSQPQHF. The chain carries TRBV4-2 and TRBJ1-5, with TRBD1 matching over 9 bases. The CDR3 length is 14 residues. The germline CDR1 and CDR2 sequences are LGHNA and YNFKEQ. Trimming took 5 bases from V and 6 from J; bases not matched to a gene: 5.

The chain recombines TRBV18 with TRBJ1-3; D gene ambiguous. The CDR3 has 16 residues. Germline CDR1 KGHSH, CDR2 LQKENI. The ends were cut back, 3 bases at V and 0 bases at J, with 12 bases in the middle. In DNA, the CDR3 is TGTGCCAGCTCACCGGCCCCCGGGCGCTCTGGAAACACCATATATTTT. It specifies CASSPAPGRSGNTIYF.

The chain joins TRBV7-9 to TRBJ2-3; D remains ambiguous. CDR3 length equals 14 residues. Germline CDR1 is SEHNR and CDR2 is FQNEAQ (reference sequence). V was clipped by 1 base and J by 3 bases, with 8 bases between them. The CDR3, as DNA: TGTGCCAGCAGCTTAGTTATCCAGACAGATACGCAGTATTTT. As protein: CASSLVIQTDTQYF.

The genes are TRBV5-6 and TRBJ2-5; 8 positions agree with TRBD2. Trimming at V came to 0 bases and at J to 7 bases, leaving 2 bases not matched to a gene. The germline gives CDR1 SGHDT, CDR2 YYEEEE. CDR3 length: 13 residues. The CDR3 region has the DNA TGTGCCAGCAGCTTGGCTAGCGGGCCGACCCAGTACTTC. Encoded protein: CASSLASGPTQYF.

This chain uses TRBV10-3 with TRBJ1-2, with D uncertain. Trimming cost V 7 bases and J 0 bases, with 15 bases left between them. This CDR3 contains 15 residues. Germline V lookup: CDR1 ENHRY, CDR2 SYGVKD. CDR3: CAIKKGSAPNYGYTF. In DNA form, the CDR3 reads TGTGCCATCAAAAAAGGCTCAGCTCCTAACTATGGCTACACCTTC.

The J gene is TRBJ1-2, the V gene TRBV18; the D gene is possibly TRBD1 (5 bases). The V end was cut by 6 bases, the J end by 8 bases, with 16 bases between. This CDR3 has 13 amino acids. Germline values: CDR1 KGHSH, CDR2 LQKENI. The CDR3 is CASSPTTGEGYTF. The DNA of the CDR3 is TGTGCCAGCTCTCCTACCACAGGCGAGGGCTACACCTTC.

This clone was detected only a few times. The chain employs TRBV19 and TRBJ1-2; weak D call: TRBD1 (5 bases). Trimming removed 6 bases from V and 7 bases from J, with 21 bases in between. From germline, CDR1 is LNHDA and CDR2 SQIVND (reference sequence). The CDR3 has 15 amino acids. The CDR3 region is CASSVTDTPSVGYTF. CDR3 bases: TGTGCCAGTAGCGTAACGGACACCCCTTCGGTTGGCTACACCTTC.

A few counts support this clone. The chain has TRBV2 and TRBJ1-4; D is undetermined. CDR3 length equals 12 residues. V lost 2 bases and J 8 bases, leaving 6 bases between the germline ends. Germline CDR1 is SNHLY and CDR2 is FYNNEI. The CDR3 protein is CASSELGEKLFF. CDR3 sequence (DNA): TGTGCCAGCAGTGAATTGGGAGAAAAACTGTTTTTT.

The gene calls are TRBV5-4 and TRBJ2-1; 10 bases fit TRBD2. Germline V gene lookup returns CDR1 SGHNT and CDR2 YYREEE (reference sequence). The CDR3 covers 17 residues. V trimming: 2 bases; J trimming: 4 bases; junction bases outside the gene matches: 9. This CDR3 is CASSFPPAAGGYNEQFF. The CDR3 nucleotides are TGTGCCAGCAGCTTTCCACCTGCAGCGGGAGGGTACAATGAGCAGTTCTTC.

V gene TRBV5-6 combines with J gene TRBJ2-4; 7 bases align to TRBD1. CDR1 and CDR2 (germline): SGHDT, YYEEEE. The CDR3 extends over 14 amino acids. J was trimmed by 7 bases and V by 3 bases; bases with no gene match: 7. This CDR3 is CASSSPGTVNIQYF. The CDR3 region has the DNA TGTGCCAGCAGCTCACCCGGGACAGTTAACATTCAGTACTTC.

The gene calls are TRBV7-2 and TRBJ2-2, with D tentatively TRBD1 (6 bases). Deletions cut 5 bases from V and 0 bases from J, with 7 bases between. The CDR3 is 14 residues long. Per germline, CDR1 SGHTA and CDR2 FQGNSA. CDR3 nucleotide sequence: TGTGCCAGCAGCCGGACAGCGAACACCGGGGAGCTGTTTTTT. It encodes CASSRTANTGELFF.

The chain uses TRBV6-5 and TRBJ2-1; D is uncertain. V was cut by 2 bases and J by 9 bases, with 11 bases left in between. The CDR3 contains 13 residues. CDR1 and CDR2 (germline): MNHEY, SVGAGI. Written as DNA, the CDR3 is TGTGCCAGCAGTTACGTTCTGGCGAGTGAGCAGTTCTTC. It specifies CASSYVLASEQFF.

The chain has TRBV19 and TRBJ2-3; D is uncertain. From germline, CDR1 is LNHDA and CDR2 SQIVND (reference sequence). Trimming took 3 bases from V and 1 from J, leaving 5 bases between them. CDR3 size: 13 residues. The CDR3 is CASSIVGTDTQYF. The CDR3 nucleotides read TGTGCCAGTAGTATTGTGGGCACAGATACGCAGTATTTT.

The chain uses TRBV9 and TRBJ1-2; possible D gene TRBD1, 6 bases. Germline V gives CDR1 SGDLS, CDR2 YYNGEE. Trimming pared 3 bases from V and 6 bases from J, leaving 15 bases between. The CDR3 contains 14 residues. For the CDR3, the DNA is TGTGCCAGCAGCGGAGGGATCGGGGGGCATGGCTACACCTTC. Protein product: CASSGGIGGHGYTF.

This clone was seen a few times. The chain couples TRBV6-5 to TRBJ2-6, with 7 bases aligning to TRBD1. The trim removed 6 bases at V and 2 bases at J, leaving 4 bases unmatched. Germline assignment: CDR1 MNHEY and CDR2 SVGAGI. This CDR3 comprises 15 residues. For the CDR3, the DNA is TGTGCCAGCAGCCCTACAGGGGCTGGGGCCAACGTCCTGACTTTC. It encodes CASSPTGAGANVLTF.

The chain carries TRBV28 and TRBJ1-2, with D hard to call. The V gene lost 8 bases and the J gene lost 8 bases, with 18 bases spanning the gap. The CDR3 contains 13 residues. Per germline, CDR1 MDHEN and CDR2 SYDVKM. The CDR3 DNA reads as TGTGCCAGCTTGGGTGGCATACCGACGGGCTACACCTTC. Translation gives CASLGGIPTGYTF.